This T cell receptor (beta chain) was found in a study of T cell responses to AZD1222 COVID-19 vaccine. General observations from the study: Among spike-specific TCRs, nearly half reportedly target unmutated variant regions. It was only a handful of AZD1222 recipients who were seropositive at baseline. CD4 TCRs linked to vaccination spanned spike, dominating at 160-218 and 743-854.

On this clone itself: Its target is not known.

Some clones are missing from TCRdb's copy, which holds only in-frame ones; the method was immunoSEQ multiplex PCR. The sample has approximately 150,000 clones, roughly 88% seen once. The CDR3 runs to 13 residues. Germline CDR1 SGHKS, CDR2 YYEKEE (reference sequence). V lost 6 bases, J lost 3 bases, and 11 bases lay in between. The sequenced sample was peripheral blood, obtained 28 days after the second dose of the MenACWY control vaccine. The chain carries TRBV5-5 and TRBJ2-3; no definite D call. The TCR comes from an adult who received the MenACWY meningococcal vaccine as a control. Here the CDR3 DNA reads TGTGCCAGCATCAGACCAGCTACAGATACGCAGTATTTT. Translating gives CASIRPATDTQYF.